This T cell receptor (beta chain) was captured by sequencing in a study of shared clonotypes between healthy human individuals. Genomic DNA of every subset was divided equally among multiple immunoSEQ plates. The sorted-subset replicate PCRs were given around 0.2 ug DNA, which is 25,000 to 35,000 T cell genomes. Here immunoSEQ multiplex PCR was the method, and the copy in TCRdb shows in-frame clones only, minus some. The sample lists over 950,000 clones; about 80% were seen once. The CDR3 spans 11 residues. V lost 6 bases, J lost 5 bases, and 10 bases lay in between. CDR1 is DFQATT and CDR2 is SNEGSKA in the germline V gene (reference sequence). General study results and limits: The rarefaction results pointed to incomplete sorted-subset sequencing despite large depth.

The study separated CD4+ cells into CD45RA+ naive and CD45RA-negative memory subsets. A remark on this clone: Its cognate antigen is unknown. Other DNA sequences in this specimen translate into the identical CDR3.

The rearrangement uses TRBV20-1 and TRBJ2-5, with D hard to call. The sequence was obtained from a young man in good health. Some clones in this sample may be carry-over from other donors' samples. Sequencing input: memory CD4+ T cells from PBMCs. Subset indicated: CD45RA-negative fraction. CDR3 residues: CSAPYGETQYF. The CDR3 DNA sequence: TGCAGTGCCCCGTACGGGGAGACCCAGTACTTC.